Given below is one T cell receptor (beta chain) in context. Its antigen is not identified. The data belong to a study of cytomegalovirus exposure and HLA in healthy donors. Study summary: Findings of an earlier analysis included around 120 million unique TCR beta sequences from about 180 million T cells. Study conclusions and caveats: Later analysis found that TCR beta chains associated with HLA were more clonally expanded than other, equally common chains. Whilst most TCR sequences proved rare, a subset of public TCRs occurred across many donors. Among the sequence variants, a highly shared cluster was likely an artifact of sequencing.

The germline CDR1 and CDR2 sequences are MDHEN and SYDVKM. The germline V and J ends were trimmed by 0 bases and 11 bases, with 11 bases remaining between them. The CDR3 runs to 13 residues. The study ran its PCR with 60 Vbeta and 13 Jbeta primers. The table came from immunoSEQ multiplex PCR; TCRdb's copy has only in-frame clones and leaves some out. The sample lists around 170,000 clones; roughly 72% were seen once. This chain joins TRBV28 and TRBJ2-1; D ambiguous. The sequence derives from a man aged 35 to 55 in good health and CMV-seronegative. Sequences were obtained from PBMCs. The CDR3 DNA is TGTGCCAGCAGTTTATGGGCTGTCAAAAAGCAGTTCTTC. Amino acid sequence: CASSLWAVKKQFF.